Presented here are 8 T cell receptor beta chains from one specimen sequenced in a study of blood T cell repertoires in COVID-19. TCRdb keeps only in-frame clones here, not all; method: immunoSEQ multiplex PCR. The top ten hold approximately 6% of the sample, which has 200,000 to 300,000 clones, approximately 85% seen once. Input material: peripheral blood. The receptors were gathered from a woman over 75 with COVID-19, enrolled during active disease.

For the CDR3, the DNA is TGTGCCAGCAGCTTAGACCAGGGGACAGATACGCAGTATTTT. The encoded protein is CASSLDQGTDTQYF. The V and J genes are TRBV7-2 and TRBJ2-3; tentatively, D is TRBD1 (6 bases). This CDR3 comprises 14 residues. Germline loops: CDR1 SGHTA, CDR2 FQGNSA. Trimming removed 1 base at V and 3 bases at J, with 8 bases between. Using reference TRBV7-2 and TRBJ2-3 for the parts outside the CDR3, the full variable domain is GAGVSQSPSNKVTEKGKDVELRCDPISGHTALYWYRQSLGQGLEFLIYFQGNSAPDKSGLPSDRFSAERTGGSVSTLTIQRTQQEDSAVYLCASSLDQGTDTQYFGPGTRLTVL.

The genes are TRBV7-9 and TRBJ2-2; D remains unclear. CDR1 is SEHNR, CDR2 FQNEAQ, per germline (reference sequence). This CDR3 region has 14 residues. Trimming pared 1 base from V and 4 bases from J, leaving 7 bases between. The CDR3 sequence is CASSLGASTGELFF. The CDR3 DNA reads TGTGCCAGCAGCTTAGGCGCGAGCACCGGGGAGCTGTTTTTT.

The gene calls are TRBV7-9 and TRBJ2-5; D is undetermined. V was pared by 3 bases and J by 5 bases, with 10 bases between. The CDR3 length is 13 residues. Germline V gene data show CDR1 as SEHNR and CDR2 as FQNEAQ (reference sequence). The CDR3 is CASSFDSSETQYF. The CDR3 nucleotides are TGTGCCAGCAGCTTTGATAGTTCGGAGACCCAGTACTTC.

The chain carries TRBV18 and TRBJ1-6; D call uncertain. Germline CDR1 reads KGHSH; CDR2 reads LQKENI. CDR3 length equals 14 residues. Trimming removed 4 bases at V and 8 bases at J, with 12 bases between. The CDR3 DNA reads TGTGCCAGCTCACTCTTTCTTGAGGATTCACCCCTCCACTTT. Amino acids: CASSLFLEDSPLHF.

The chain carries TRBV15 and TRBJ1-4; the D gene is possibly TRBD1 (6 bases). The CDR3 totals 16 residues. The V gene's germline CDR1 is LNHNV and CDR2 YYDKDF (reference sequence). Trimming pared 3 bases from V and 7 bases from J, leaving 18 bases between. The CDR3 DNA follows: TGTGCCACCAGCAGCGGACTGGGGACACTTGGTGAAAAACTGTTTTTT. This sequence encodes CATSSGLGTLGEKLFF.

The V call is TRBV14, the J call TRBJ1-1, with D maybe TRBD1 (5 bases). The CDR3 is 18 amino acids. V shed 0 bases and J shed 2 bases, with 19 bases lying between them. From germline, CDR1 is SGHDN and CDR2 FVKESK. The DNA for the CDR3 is TGTGCCAGCAGCCAAGATCTCCGCGGGGGGGGGTGCAACACTGAAGCTTTCTTT. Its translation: CASSQDLRGGGCNTEAFF.

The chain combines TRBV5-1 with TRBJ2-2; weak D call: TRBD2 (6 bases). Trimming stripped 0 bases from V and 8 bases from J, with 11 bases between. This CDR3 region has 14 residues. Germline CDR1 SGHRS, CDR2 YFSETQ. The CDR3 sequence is CASSLELGTGELFF. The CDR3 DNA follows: TGCGCCAGCAGCTTGGAGTTGGGGACTGGGGAGCTGTTTTTT.

The CDR3 coding sequence is TGTGCCAGCAGCCCCGCAGTGGCAGAAGCTTTCTTT. Protein sequence: CASSPAVAEAFF. The V call is TRBV28, the J call TRBJ1-1; no clear D. The CDR3 spans 12 residues. The germline V gene has CDR1 MDHEN and CDR2 SYDVKM. The V end lost 6 bases, the J end lost 8 bases, and 13 bases lay between the germline ends.